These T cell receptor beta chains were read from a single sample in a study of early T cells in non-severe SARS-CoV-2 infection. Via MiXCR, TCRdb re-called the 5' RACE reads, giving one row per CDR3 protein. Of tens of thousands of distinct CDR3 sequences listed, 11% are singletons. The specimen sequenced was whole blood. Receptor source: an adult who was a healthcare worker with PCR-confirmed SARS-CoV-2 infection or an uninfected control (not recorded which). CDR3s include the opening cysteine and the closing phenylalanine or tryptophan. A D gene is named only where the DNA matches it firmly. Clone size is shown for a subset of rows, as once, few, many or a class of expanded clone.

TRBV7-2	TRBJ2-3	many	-	CASSLALRDTQYF	TGTGCCAGCAGCTTAGCGCTAAGGGATACGCAGTATTTT
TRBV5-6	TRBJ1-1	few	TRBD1	CASSGRGPGQDTGAFF	TGTGCCAGCAGCGGAAGGGGACCGGGACAGGACACTGGAGCTTTCTTT
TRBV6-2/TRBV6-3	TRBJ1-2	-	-	CASNLYWQDSFYGYTF	TGTGCCAGCAACCTGTATTGGCAGGACTCTTTCTATGGCTACACCTTC
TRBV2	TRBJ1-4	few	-	CASRGDPATNEKLFF	TGTGCCAGCAGAGGGGATCCTGCAACTAATGAAAAACTGTTTTTT
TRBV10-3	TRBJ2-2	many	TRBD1	CAIRQGASGELFF	TGTGCCATCAGACAGGGGGCGAGCGGGGAGCTGTTTTTT
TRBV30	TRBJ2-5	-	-	CAWSVLERKTQYF	TGTGCCTGGAGTGTACTAGAGAGGAAGACCCAGTACTTC
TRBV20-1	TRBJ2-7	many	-	CSARGRQAGDGEQYF	TGCAGTGCTCGAGGGCGACAAGCCGGAGACGGCGAGCAGTACTTC
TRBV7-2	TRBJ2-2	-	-	CASSLRYRGASGELFF	TGTGCCAGCAGTCTGCGGTACCGGGGGGCATCCGGGGAGCTGTTTTTT
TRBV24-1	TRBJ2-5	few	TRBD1	CATSGQTGDEETQYF	TGTGCCACCAGTGGCCAGACAGGGGATGAAGAGACCCAGTACTTC
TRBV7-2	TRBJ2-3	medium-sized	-	CASSLKTGRDTQYF	TGTGCCAGCAGCTTAAAGACCGGGCGAGATACGCAGTATTTT
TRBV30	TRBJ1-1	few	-	CAWSVGPTNEAFF	TGTGCCTGGAGTGTGGGCCCGACAAATGAAGCTTTCTTT
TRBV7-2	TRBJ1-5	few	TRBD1	CASSSVQGAGQPQHF	TGTGCCAGCAGCTCCGTACAGGGGGCGGGTCAGCCCCAGCATTTT
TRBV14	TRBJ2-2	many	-	CASSQEFGGELFF	TGTGCCAGCAGCCAAGAATTCGGCGGGGAGCTGTTTTTT
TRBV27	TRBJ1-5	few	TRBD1	CASSFRQGGNQPQHF	TGTGCCAGCAGTTTCCGGCAGGGGGGCAATCAGCCCCAGCATTTT
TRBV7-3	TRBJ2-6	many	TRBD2	CASSTSGSGANVLTF	TGTGCCAGCAGTACTAGCGGATCTGGGGCCAACGTCCTGACTTTC
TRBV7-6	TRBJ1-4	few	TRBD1	CASSFRQGATNEKLFF	TGTGCCAGCAGCTTCCGACAGGGGGCAACTAATGAAAAACTGTTTTTT
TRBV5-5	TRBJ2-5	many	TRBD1	CASSWGKKADRETQYF	TGTGCCAGCAGCTGGGGGAAAAAGGCGGACAGGGAGACCCAGTACTTC
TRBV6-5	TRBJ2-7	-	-	CASSPTPYEQYF	TGTGCCAGCAGCCCCACTCCCTACGAGCAGTACTTC
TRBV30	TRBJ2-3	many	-	CAWSVRGRGSGTDTQYF	TGTGCCTGGAGTGTCCGCGGTCGAGGGTCAGGGACAGATACGCAGTATTTT
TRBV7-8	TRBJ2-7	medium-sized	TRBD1	CASSLGPGTGGEQYF	TGTGCCAGCAGCCTAGGCCCTGGGACAGGGGGCGAGCAGTACTTC
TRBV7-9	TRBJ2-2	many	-	CASSLVSSATVPGELFF	TGTGCCAGCAGCTTAGTTTCCAGTGCCACGGTTCCCGGGGAGCTGTTTTTT
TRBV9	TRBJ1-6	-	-	CASSVPSSGVPYSSYNSPLHF	TGTGCCAGCAGCGTACCATCCTCAGGGGTCCCCTATAGCTCCTATAATTCACCCCTCCACTTT
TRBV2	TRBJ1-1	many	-	CATYRTGGPNGFTNTEAFF	TGTGCCACTTATAGAACCGGCGGGCCCAATGGGTTTACGAACACTGAAGCTTTCTTT
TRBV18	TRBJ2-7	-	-	CASSPGRQGLRYEQYF	TGTGCCAGCTCCCCGGGGCGGCAGGGCCTCCGTTACGAGCAGTACTTC
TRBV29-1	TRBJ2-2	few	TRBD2	CSVGWTSLTGELFF	TGCAGCGTCGGATGGACTAGTCTCACCGGGGAGCTGTTTTTT
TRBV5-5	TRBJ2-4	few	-	CASSPGGLVKNIQYF	TGTGCCAGCAGCCCCGGGGGACTTGTCAAAAACATTCAGTACTTC
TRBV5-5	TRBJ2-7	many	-	CASSFPTGYEQYF	TGTGCCAGCAGCTTTCCCACAGGGTACGAGCAGTACTTC
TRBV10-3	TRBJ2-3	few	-	CAISVGLTDTQYF	TGTGCCATCAGTGTGGGGTTGACAGATACGCAGTATTTT
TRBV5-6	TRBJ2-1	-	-	CASRHSFFSGINNEQFF	TGTGCCAGCAGACATTCCTTCTTCTCGGGGATAAACAATGAGCAGTTCTTC
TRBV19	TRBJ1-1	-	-	CASSSPRRPEAFF	TGTGCCAGTAGTTCCCCCCGGCGCCCTGAAGCTTTCTTT
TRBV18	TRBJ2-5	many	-	CASSPTEGTQYF	TGTGCCAGCTCACCCACAGAGGGGACCCAGTACTTC